These 8 T cell receptor beta chains share one sample of origin, sequenced in a study of blood T cells in healthy people across ages (dated by TCRdb to 2013 to 2016). Libraries were built with 5' RACE. Sequencing instrument: Illumina HiSeq 2500. A second PCR of roughly 7 to 11 cycles was performed with a sample-barcoded 5' primer and a J-beta primer mix. TCRdb redid the processing of the public reads, applying fastp at Q25 and MiXCR, and retained in-frame beta chains. Here each entry gathers all rows of one CDR3 protein and keeps the most common genes and DNA. The sample table shows 750,000 or so distinct CDR3 sequences, and approximately 25% are seen once. The top ten clonotypes cover under 10% of the sample. These data were also filed under a second study, of T cells of mothers and their children.

The specimen was blood. The receptors were sampled from a boy aged 5-17 years in good health.

This clonotype was counted a few times. The V call is TRBV7-9, the J call TRBJ1-1; 9 bases are a match to TRBD1. The CDR3 has 14 amino acids. V gave up 3 bases and J gave up 11 bases; unmatched junction bases: 10. Germline V gene data show CDR1 as SEHNR and CDR2 as FQNEAQ (reference sequence). The CDR3 DNA follows: TGTGCCAGCAGCTTCCCGGGACAGGGTAGTGATGCTTTCTTT. Protein product: CASSFPGQGSDAFF.

This clonotype came up a few times. The rearrangement uses TRBV6-2 or TRBV6-3 and TRBJ2-5, with D possibly matching TRBD1 (6 bases). Trimming took off 3 bases at V and 5 bases at J, with 10 bases between the two ends. The CDR3 runs to 13 residues. Germline CDR1 and CDR2: MNHEY and SVGEGT. CDR3 amino acids: CASSYGGPETQYF. The DNA for the CDR3 is TGTGCCAGCAGTTATGGGGGCCCGGAGACCCAGTACTTC.

This clonotype was detected only a few times. The J gene is TRBJ2-3, the V gene TRBV29-1; possible D gene TRBD1, 5 bases. Germline V gene sequence: CDR1 SQVTM, CDR2 ANQGSEA. V lost 4 bases, J lost 5 bases, and 13 bases lay in between. The CDR3 contains 13 residues. CDR3: CSVAPLRGDTQYF. DNA for the CDR3: TGCAGCGTTGCCCCCCTTAGGGGAGATACGCAGTATTTT.

This clonotype was counted a few times. The V and J genes are TRBV24-1 and TRBJ2-5; TRBD1 agrees at 8 bases. The J call may not be correct, given that the DNA end is closer to TRBJ2-1. CDR3 length: 15 residues. Germline lookup yields CDR1 KGHDR and CDR2 SFDVKD. CDR3 in amino acids: CATSDDRGPGSEQFF. DNA for the CDR3: TGTGCCACCAGTGACGACAGGGGCCCAGGGAGTGAGCAGTTCTTC.

CDR3 amino acids: CASGVEQFF. The CDR3 DNA reads as TGTGCCAGCGGGGTTGAGCAGTTCTTC. The V gene is TRBV6-2 or TRBV6-3, the J gene TRBJ2-5, with D uncertain. Judging by the DNA end, TRBJ2-1 fits better; the J call may be wrong. This CDR3 is 9 amino acids long. Germline CDR1 is MNHEY and CDR2 is SVGEGT.

This clonotype appeared a few times. This chain uses TRBV20-1 with TRBJ2-7, with TRBD2 identical over 7 bases. The CDR3 covers 16 residues. V shed 3 bases and J 5 bases; nucleotides not matched to a gene: 16. From germline, CDR1 is DFQATT and CDR2 SNEGSKA (reference sequence). The CDR3 sequence is CSASYPGEGGTDEQYF. The DNA of the CDR3 is TGCAGTGCTAGTTATCCCGGGGAGGGAGGAACAGACGAGCAGTACTTC.

This clonotype was observed a few times. The chain couples TRBV20-1 to TRBJ2-4; D is unresolved. CDR3 length: 13 residues. V lost 5 bases and J lost 0, with 8 bases in between. CDR1 is DFQATT, CDR2 SNEGSKA, per germline (reference sequence). This CDR3 is CSAGDLAKNIQYF. CDR3 DNA: TGCAGTGCTGGGGATCTAGCCAAAAACATTCAGTACTTC.

The chain has TRBV28 and TRBJ2-5; D call uncertain. CDR1 and CDR2 (germline): MDHEN, SYDVKM. Trimming stripped 2 bases from V and 5 bases from J, with 12 bases between. The CDR3 is made up of 14 amino acids. CDR3: CASSLPGFGETQYF. The CDR3 DNA reads as TGTGCCAGCAGTTTACCCGGTTTCGGGGAGACCCAGTACTTC. Looking up the rest from reference TRBV28 and TRBJ2-5 gives the full variable domain: DVKVTQSSRYLVKRTGEKVFLECVQDMDHENMFWYRQDPGLGLRLIYFSYDVKMKEKGDIPEGYSVSREKKERFSLILESASTNQTSMYLCASSLPGFGETQYFGPGTRLLVL.